The 14 T cell receptor beta chains in this list originate from one sample, sequenced in a study of cytomegalovirus exposure and HLA in healthy donors. PCR was performed using 60 Vbeta and 13 Jbeta primers. Here immunoSEQ multiplex PCR was the method, and the copy in TCRdb shows in-frame clones only, minus some. The repertoire has around 150,000 clones, around 10% of them found once; the top ten carry roughly 7.2%. Sequenced: PBMCs. The source is a middle-aged woman in good health and CMV-seropositive.

This clone was seen a few times. The chain recombines TRBV7-2 with TRBJ1-1, with D perhaps TRBD1 (6 bases). The V gene lost 4 bases and the J gene lost 5 bases, with 20 bases spanning the gap. CDR3 length equals 16 residues. Germline lookup yields CDR1 SGHTA and CDR2 FQGNSA. The CDR3 nucleotides are TGTGCCAGCAGCTCAAGGACGGGGGGCGCGGGTACTGAAGCTTTCTTT. The encoded protein is CASSSRTGGAGTEAFF.

This clone occurred a few times. This chain connects TRBV7-2 to TRBJ2-7, with D possibly TRBD2 on 5 matching bases. Germline V gene sequence: CDR1 SGHTA, CDR2 FQGNSA. Deletions cut 5 bases from V and 3 bases from J, with 17 bases between. This CDR3 is 15 amino acids long. The CDR3 region has the DNA TGTGCCAGCAGCCCCGGGGATGGGGTGAACTACGAGCAGTACTTC. Its protein product is CASSPGDGVNYEQYF.

J is TRBJ2-1 and V is TRBV27; 10 bases fit TRBD1. Trimming at V came to 3 bases and at J to 2 bases, leaving 10 bases not matched to a gene. The germline gives CDR1 MNHEY, CDR2 SMNVEV (reference sequence). The CDR3 extends over 18 amino acids. This CDR3 is CASSFLAGTGAPYNEQFF. DNA of the CDR3: TGTGCCAGCAGTTTCCTGGCTGGGACAGGGGCCCCCTACAATGAGCAGTTCTTC.

This clone has only a few counts. CDR3 sequence (DNA): TGTGCCAGCAGTGAAGCGCTTCGGGGGACAGTACTCCAGCCCCAGCATTTT. Its translation is CASSEALRGTVLQPQHF. This sequence joins TRBV6-1 and TRBJ1-5, with 7 bases that match TRBD1. V shed 0 bases, J shed 7 bases, and the junction held 12 bases outside the gene matches. This CDR3 contains 17 residues. Germline assignment: CDR1 MNHNS and CDR2 SASEGT.

The chain combines TRBV19 with TRBJ1-5, with 7 bases matching TRBD1. The CDR3 covers 14 residues. V gave up 6 bases and J gave up 0 bases; unmatched junction bases: 2. CDR1 is LNHDA and CDR2 is SQIVND in the germline V gene (reference sequence). As DNA, the CDR3 is TGTGCCAGTAGCAGACAGGGTAGCAATCAGCCCCAGCATTTT. This encodes CASSRQGSNQPQHF.

This clone was seen at least ten times. The gene calls are TRBV4-1 and TRBJ2-5; 12 bases line up with TRBD2. V trimming: 4 bases; J trimming: 4 bases; junction bases outside the gene matches: 10. From germline, CDR1 is MGHRA and CDR2 YSYEKL. The CDR3 is made up of 17 amino acids. The chain's CDR3 is CASSLLPSGGAIETQYF. In DNA, the CDR3 is TGCGCCAGCAGCCTACTCCCTAGCGGGGGGGCCATAGAGACCCAGTACTTC.

The chain links TRBV28 to TRBJ1-1; unclear D gene. Germline CDR1 and CDR2: MDHEN and SYDVKM. The CDR3 is 16 residues long. The V and J ends lost 4 bases and 1 base respectively, with 16 bases between them. The DNA for the CDR3 is TGTGCCAGCAGTTCCCCACACGCAGCGGGGAACACTGAAGCTTTCTTT. The encoded protein is CASSSPHAAGNTEAFF.

The rearrangement uses TRBV5-5 and TRBJ2-3, with 8 bases lining up with TRBD2. CDR1 and CDR2 from the germline V gene are SGHKS and YYEKEE (reference sequence). J was trimmed by 4 bases and V by 3 bases; bases with no gene match: 10. The CDR3 loop spans 16 amino acids. This CDR3 is CASSSGGGGRADTQYF. DNA of the CDR3: TGTGCCAGCAGCTCAGGAGGCGGGGGGCGTGCAGATACGCAGTATTTT.

V is TRBV7-9 and J is TRBJ2-7; 8 positions match TRBD1. This CDR3 spans 12 amino acids. The ends lost 5 bases at V and 3 bases at J; junction bases unmatched: 0. CDR1 is SEHNR and CDR2 is FQNEAQ in the germline V gene (reference sequence). Here the CDR3 DNA reads TGTGCCAGCAGCGGGACAGGCTACGAGCAGTACTTC. Its translation: CASSGTGYEQYF.

The chain combines TRBV5-1 with TRBJ2-3, with 7 bases matching TRBD2. This CDR3 is built from 14 residues. Germline CDR1 is SGHRS and CDR2 is YFSETQ. The V and J ends lost 3 bases and 3 bases, in that order; junction bases with no gene match: 4. Here the CDR3 DNA reads TGCGCCAGCAGCTCCGTGGGGGGGACAGATACGCAGTATTTT. Residues: CASSSVGGTDTQYF.

This clone was observed a few times. The CDR3 DNA reads as TGTGCCAGCAGTTCGCCTGCTAGCGGGGGAACCGGGGAGCTGTTTTTT. Protein sequence: CASSSPASGGTGELFF. The rearrangement joins TRBV6-5 to TRBJ2-2; 10 bases align to TRBD2. V trimming: 4 bases; J trimming: 5 bases; junction bases outside the gene matches: 7. CDR3 length equals 16 residues. Germline V CDR1 and CDR2: MNHEY, SVGAGI.

This clone was counted only a few times. The rearrangement joins TRBV19 to TRBJ1-5; D is unresolved. The germline V gene has CDR1 LNHDA and CDR2 SQIVND (reference sequence). V was cut by 3 bases and J by 6 bases, with 18 bases left in between. The CDR3 consists of 16 residues. The CDR3 nucleotides read TGTGCCAGTAGTATTCATAGGCCCCCCGAGGTTCAGCCCCAGCATTTT. Encoded protein: CASSIHRPPEVQPQHF.

This clone was detected only a few times. This sequence joins TRBV15 and TRBJ2-7; 9 bases fit TRBD1. With V trimmed by 0 bases and J by 4 bases, 7 bases remained unmatched. The germline gives CDR1 LNHNV, CDR2 YYDKDF (reference sequence). The CDR3 is made up of 16 amino acids. Written as DNA, the CDR3 is TGTGCCACCAGCAGAGATGGTGGGACAGGGTCGTACGAGCAGTACTTC. Translation: CATSRDGGTGSYEQYF. The variable domain in full, with the rest retrieved from reference TRBV15 and TRBJ2-7, is DAMVIQNPRYQVTQFGKPVTLSCSQTLNHNVMYWYQQKSSQAPKLLFHYYDKDFNNEADTPDNFQSRRPNTSFCFLDIRSPGLGDTAMYLCATSRDGGTGSYEQYFGPGTRLTVT.

This clone was observed a handful of times. The chain couples TRBV19 to TRBJ1-1; D may be TRBD1 (5 bases). V lost 4 bases and J 1 base, leaving 13 bases between the germline ends. This CDR3 contains 15 residues. Germline V gene sequence: CDR1 LNHDA, CDR2 SQIVND (reference sequence). CDR3 in amino acids: CASSTRQIKNTEAFF. The CDR3 DNA reads TGTGCCAGTAGTACCCGACAGATAAAGAACACTGAAGCTTTCTTT.